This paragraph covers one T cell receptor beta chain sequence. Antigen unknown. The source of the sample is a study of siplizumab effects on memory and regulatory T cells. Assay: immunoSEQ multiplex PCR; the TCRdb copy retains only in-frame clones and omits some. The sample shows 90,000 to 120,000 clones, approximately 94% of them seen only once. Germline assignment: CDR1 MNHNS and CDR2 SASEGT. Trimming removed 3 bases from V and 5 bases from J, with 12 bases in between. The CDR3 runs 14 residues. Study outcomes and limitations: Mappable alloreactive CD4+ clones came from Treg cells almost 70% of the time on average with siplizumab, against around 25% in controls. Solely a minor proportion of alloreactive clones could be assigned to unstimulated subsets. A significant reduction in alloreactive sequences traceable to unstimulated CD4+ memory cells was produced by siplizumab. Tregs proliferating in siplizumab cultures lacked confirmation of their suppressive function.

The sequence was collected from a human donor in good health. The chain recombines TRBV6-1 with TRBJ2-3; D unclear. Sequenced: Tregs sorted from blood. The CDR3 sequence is CASSDILDVDTQYF. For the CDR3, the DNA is TGTGCCAGCAGTGATATTCTCGATGTAGATACGCAGTATTTT.